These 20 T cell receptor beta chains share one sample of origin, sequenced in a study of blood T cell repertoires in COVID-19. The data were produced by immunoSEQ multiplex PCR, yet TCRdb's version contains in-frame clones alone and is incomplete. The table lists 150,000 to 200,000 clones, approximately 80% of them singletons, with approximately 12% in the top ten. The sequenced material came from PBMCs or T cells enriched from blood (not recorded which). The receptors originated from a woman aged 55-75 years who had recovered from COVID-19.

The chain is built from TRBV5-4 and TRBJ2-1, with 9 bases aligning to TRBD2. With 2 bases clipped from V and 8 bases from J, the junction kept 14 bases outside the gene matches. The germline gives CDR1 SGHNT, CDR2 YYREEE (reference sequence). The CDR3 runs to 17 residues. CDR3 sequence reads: CASSFFSGGRAVDEQFF. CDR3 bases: TGTGCCAGCAGCTTCTTCTCCGGCGGGAGGGCCGTGGATGAGCAGTTCTTC.

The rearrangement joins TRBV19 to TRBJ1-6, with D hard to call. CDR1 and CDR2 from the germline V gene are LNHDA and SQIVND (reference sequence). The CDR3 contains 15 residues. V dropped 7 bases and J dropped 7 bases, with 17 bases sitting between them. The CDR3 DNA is TGTGCCAGTAACCTTCCGGGAACAAGAAATTCACCCCTCCACTTT. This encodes CASNLPGTRNSPLHF.

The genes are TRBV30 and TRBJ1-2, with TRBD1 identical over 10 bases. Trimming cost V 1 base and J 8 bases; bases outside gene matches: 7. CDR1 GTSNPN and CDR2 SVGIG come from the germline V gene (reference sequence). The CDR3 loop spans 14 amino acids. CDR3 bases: TGTGCCTGGAGTGCCACGGACAGGGGGGAGGGCTACACCTTC. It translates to CAWSATDRGEGYTF.

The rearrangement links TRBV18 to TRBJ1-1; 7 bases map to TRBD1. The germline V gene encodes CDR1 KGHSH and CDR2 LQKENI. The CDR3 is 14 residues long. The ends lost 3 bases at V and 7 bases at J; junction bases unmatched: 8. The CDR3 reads CASSPSTGELEAFF. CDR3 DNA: TGTGCCAGCTCACCCTCAACAGGGGAACTTGAAGCTTTCTTT.

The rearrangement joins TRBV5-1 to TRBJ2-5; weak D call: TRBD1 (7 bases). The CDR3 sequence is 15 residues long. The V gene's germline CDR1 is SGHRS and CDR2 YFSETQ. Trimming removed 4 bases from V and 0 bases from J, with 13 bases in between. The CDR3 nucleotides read TGCGCCAGCAGCCTGGCAGGGGGGAACCAAGAGACCCAGTACTTC. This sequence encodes CASSLAGGNQETQYF.

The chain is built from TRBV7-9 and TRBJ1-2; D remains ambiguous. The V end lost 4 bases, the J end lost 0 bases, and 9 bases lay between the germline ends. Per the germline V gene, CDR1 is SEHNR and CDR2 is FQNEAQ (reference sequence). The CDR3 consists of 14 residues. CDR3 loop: CASSSNTANYGYTF. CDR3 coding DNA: TGTGCCAGCAGCTCGAACACAGCTAACTATGGCTACACCTTC.

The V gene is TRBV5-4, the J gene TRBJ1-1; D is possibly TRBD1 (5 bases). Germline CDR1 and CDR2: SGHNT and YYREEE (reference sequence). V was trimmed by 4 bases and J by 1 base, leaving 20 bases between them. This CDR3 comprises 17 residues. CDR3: CASSPYPTVETNTEAFF. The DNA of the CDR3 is TGTGCCAGCAGCCCCTACCCGACAGTGGAAACGAACACTGAAGCTTTCTTT. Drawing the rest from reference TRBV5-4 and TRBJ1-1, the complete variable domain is ETGVTQSPTHLIKTRGQQVTLRCSSQSGHNTVSWYQQALGQGPQFIFQYYREEENGRGNFPPRFSGLQFPNYSSELNVNALELDDSALYLCASSPYPTVETNTEAFFGQGTRLTVV.

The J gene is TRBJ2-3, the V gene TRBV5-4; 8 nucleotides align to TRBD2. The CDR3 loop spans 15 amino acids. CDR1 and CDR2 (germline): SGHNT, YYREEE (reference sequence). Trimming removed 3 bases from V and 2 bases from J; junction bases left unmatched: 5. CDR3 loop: CASSSYSGTTDTQYF. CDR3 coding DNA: TGTGCCAGCAGCTCATATAGCGGGACCACAGATACGCAGTATTTT.

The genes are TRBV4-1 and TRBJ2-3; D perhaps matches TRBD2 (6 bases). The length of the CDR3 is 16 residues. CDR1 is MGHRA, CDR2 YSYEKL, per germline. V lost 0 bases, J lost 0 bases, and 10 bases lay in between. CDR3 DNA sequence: TGCGCCAGCAGCCAAGATCTACGGGGGAGCACAGATACGCAGTATTTT. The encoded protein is CASSQDLRGSTDTQYF.

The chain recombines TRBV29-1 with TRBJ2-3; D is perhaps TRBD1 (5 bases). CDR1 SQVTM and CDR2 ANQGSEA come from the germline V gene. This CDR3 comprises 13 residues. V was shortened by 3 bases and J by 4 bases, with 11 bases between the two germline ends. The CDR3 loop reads CSVDRAGPDTQYF. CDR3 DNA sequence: TGCAGCGTTGACAGGGCAGGCCCAGATACGCAGTATTTT.

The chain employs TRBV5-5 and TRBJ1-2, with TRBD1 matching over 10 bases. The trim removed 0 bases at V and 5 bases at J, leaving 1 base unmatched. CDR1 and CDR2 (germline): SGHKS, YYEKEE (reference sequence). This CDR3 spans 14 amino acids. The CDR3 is CASSLGTGGYGYTF. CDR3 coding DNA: TGTGCCAGCAGCTTGGGGACAGGGGGATATGGCTACACCTTC.

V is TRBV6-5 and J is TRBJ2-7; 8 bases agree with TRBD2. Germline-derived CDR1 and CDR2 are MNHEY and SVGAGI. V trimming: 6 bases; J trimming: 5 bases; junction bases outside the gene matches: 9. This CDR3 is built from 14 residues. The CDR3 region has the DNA TGTGCCAGCAGAAATCCGGGGGGGGCCCACGAGCAGTACTTC. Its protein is CASRNPGGAHEQYF.

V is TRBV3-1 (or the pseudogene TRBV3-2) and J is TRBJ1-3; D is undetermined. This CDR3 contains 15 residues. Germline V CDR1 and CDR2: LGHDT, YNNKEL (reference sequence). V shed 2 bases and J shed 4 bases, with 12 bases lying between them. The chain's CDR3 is CASSQSLVEGNTIYF. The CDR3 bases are TGTGCCAGCAGCCAATCGCTGGTCGAGGGAAACACCATATATTTT.

CDR3 residues: CSVEEEGRGYTF. The CDR3 DNA follows: TGCAGCGTTGAAGAGGAGGGGAGGGGCTACACCTTC. The chain combines TRBV29-1 with TRBJ1-2, with a tentative D call TRBD1 (5 bases). The germline CDR1 and CDR2 sequences are SQVTM and ANQGSEA. V lost 0 bases to trimming and J lost 8 bases, with 10 bases between them. The CDR3 spans 12 residues. Full variable domain (outside the CDR3, taken from reference TRBV29-1 and TRBJ1-2): SAVISQKPSRDICQRGTSLTIQCQVDSQVTMMFWYRQQPGQSLTLIATANQGSEATYESGFVIDKFPISRPNLTFSTLTVSNMSPEDSSIYLCSVEEEGRGYTFGSGTRLTVV.

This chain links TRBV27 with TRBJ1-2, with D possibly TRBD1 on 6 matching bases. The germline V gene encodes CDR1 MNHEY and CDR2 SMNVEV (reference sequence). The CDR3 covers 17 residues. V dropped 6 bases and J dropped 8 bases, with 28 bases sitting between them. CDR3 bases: TGTGCCAGCAGAAAAGGCCCGAGGGGGGGCCGCGTTGGGGGCTACACCTTC. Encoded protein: CASRKGPRGGRVGGYTF.

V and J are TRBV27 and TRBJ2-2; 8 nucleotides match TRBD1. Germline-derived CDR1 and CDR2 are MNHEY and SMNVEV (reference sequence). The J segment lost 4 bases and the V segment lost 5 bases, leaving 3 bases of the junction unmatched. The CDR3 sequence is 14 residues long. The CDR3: CASSPTGGTGELFF. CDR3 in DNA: TGTGCCAGCAGTCCAACAGGGGGCACCGGGGAGCTGTTTTTT.

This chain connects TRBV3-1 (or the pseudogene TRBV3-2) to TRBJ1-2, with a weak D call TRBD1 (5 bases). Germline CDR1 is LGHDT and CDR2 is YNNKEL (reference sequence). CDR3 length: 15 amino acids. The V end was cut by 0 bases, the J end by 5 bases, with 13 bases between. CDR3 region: CASSQDPAGRYGYTF. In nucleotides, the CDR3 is TGTGCCAGCAGCCAAGATCCTGCAGGGCGGTATGGCTACACCTTC.

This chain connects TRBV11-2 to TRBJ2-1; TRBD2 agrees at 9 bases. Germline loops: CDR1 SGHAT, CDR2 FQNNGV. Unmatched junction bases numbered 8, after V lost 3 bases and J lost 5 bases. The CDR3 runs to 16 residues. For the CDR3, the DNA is TGTGCCAGCAGCTTTGCACTAGCGGGTCTCAACAATGAGCAGTTCTTC. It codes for CASSFALAGLNNEQFF.

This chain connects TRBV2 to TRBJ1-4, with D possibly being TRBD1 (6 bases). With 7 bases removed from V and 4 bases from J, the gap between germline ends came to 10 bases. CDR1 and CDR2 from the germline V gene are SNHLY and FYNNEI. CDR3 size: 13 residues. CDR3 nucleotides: TGTGCCAGCATAGGACAGCTTAATGAAAAACTGTTTTTT. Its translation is CASIGQLNEKLFF.

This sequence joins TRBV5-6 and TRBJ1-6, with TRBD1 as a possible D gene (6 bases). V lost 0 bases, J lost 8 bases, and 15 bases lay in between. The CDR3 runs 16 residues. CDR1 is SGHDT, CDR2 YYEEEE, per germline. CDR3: CASSLASTGSYSPLHF. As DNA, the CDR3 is TGTGCCAGCAGCTTGGCTTCGACAGGATCCTATTCACCCCTCCACTTT.